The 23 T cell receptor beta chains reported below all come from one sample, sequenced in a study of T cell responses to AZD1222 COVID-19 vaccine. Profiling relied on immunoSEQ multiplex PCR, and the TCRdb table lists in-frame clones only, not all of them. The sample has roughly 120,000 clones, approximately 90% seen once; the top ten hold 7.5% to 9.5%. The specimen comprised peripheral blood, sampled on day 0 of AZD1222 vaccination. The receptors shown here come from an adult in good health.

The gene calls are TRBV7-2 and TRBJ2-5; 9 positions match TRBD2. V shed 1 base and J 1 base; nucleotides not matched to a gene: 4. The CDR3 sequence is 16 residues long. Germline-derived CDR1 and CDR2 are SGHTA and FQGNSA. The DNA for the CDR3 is TGTGCCAGCAGCTTAGTGGCGGGAGGGCCCCAAGAGACCCAGTACTTC. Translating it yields CASSLVAGGPQETQYF.

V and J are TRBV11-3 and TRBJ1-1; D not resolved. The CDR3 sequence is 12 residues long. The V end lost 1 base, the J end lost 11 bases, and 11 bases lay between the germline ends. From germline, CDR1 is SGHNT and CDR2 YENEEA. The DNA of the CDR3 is TGTGCCAGCAGCTTAGCCGGTGGATTTGCTTTCTTT. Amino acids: CASSLAGGFAFF.

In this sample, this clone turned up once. The CDR3 is CASSLEGTDTQYF. Here the CDR3 DNA reads TGTGCCAGCAGCTTGGAGGGCACAGATACGCAGTATTTT. V is TRBV5-5 and J is TRBJ2-3; D unresolved. V was pared by 0 bases and J by 1 base, with 3 bases between. Looked up from germline, CDR1 is SGHKS and CDR2 is YYEKEE (reference sequence). This CDR3 region has 13 residues. Supplemented by reference TRBV5-5 and TRBJ2-3, the full variable domain reads DAGVTQSPTHLIKTRGQQVTLRCSPISGHKSVSWYQQVLGQGPQFIFQYYEKEERGRGNFPDRFSARQFPNYSSELNVNALLLGDSALYLCASSLEGTDTQYFGPGTRLTVL.

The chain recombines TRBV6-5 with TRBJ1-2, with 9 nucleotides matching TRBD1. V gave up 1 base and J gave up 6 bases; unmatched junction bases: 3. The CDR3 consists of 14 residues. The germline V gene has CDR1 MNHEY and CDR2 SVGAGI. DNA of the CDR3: TGTGCCAGCAGTTACTTGGGACAGGGCCATGGCTACACCTTC. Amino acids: CASSYLGQGHGYTF.

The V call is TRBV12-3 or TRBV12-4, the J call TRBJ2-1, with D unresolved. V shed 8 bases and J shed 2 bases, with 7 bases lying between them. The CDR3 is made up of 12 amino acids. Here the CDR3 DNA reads TGTGCCAGCGTTGACCCCTACAATGAGCAGTTCTTC. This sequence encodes CASVDPYNEQFF.

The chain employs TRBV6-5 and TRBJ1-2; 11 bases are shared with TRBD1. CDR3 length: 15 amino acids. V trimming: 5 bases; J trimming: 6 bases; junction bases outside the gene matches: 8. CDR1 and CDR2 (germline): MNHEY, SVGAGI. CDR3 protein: CASSLRGQGADGYTF. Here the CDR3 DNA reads TGTGCCAGCAGTCTCCGAGGACAGGGGGCCGATGGCTACACCTTC.

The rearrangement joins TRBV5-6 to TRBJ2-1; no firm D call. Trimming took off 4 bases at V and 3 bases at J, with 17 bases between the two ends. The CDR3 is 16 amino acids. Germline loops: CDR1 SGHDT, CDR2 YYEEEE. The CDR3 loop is CASSPSGVGLYNEQFF. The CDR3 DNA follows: TGTGCCAGCAGCCCTAGTGGGGTTGGGCTCTACAATGAGCAGTTCTTC. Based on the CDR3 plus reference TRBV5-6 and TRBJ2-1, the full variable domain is DAGVTQSPTHLIKTRGQQVTLRCSPKSGHDTVSWYQQALGQGPQFIFQYYEEEERQRGNFPDRFSGHQFPNYSSELNVNALLLGDSALYLCASSPSGVGLYNEQFFGPGTRLTVL.

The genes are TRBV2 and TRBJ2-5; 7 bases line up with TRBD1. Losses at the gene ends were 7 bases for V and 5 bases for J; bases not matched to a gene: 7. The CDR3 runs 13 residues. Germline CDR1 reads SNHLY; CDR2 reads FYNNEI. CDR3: CASTGTVRETQYF. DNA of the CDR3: TGTGCCAGCACCGGGACAGTCAGGGAGACCCAGTACTTC.

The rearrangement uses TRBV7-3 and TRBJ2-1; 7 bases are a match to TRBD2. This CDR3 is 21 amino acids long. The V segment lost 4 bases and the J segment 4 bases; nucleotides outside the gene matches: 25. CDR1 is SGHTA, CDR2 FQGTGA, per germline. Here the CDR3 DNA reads TGTGCCAGCAGCTCCCGTAGTCCCGGCGGGAGTAGATTAAATTCTTACAATGAGCAGTTCTTC. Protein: CASSSRSPGGSRLNSYNEQFF. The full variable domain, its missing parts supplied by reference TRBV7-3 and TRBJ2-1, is GAGVSQTPSNKVTEKGKYVELRCDPISGHTALYWYRQSLGQGPEFLIYFQGTGAADDSGLPNDRFFAVRPEGSVSTLKIQRTERGDSAVYLCASSSRSPGGSRLNSYNEQFFGPGTRLTVL.

The CDR3 DNA follows: TGTGCCAGCAATCCATCTCGGCCCACTAATGAAAAACTGTTTTTT. As protein: CASNPSRPTNEKLFF. This sequence joins TRBV6-5 and TRBJ1-4; D remains ambiguous. Germline V lookup: CDR1 MNHEY, CDR2 SVGAGI. Trimming pared 7 bases from V and 2 bases from J, leaving 14 bases between. The CDR3 loop spans 15 amino acids.

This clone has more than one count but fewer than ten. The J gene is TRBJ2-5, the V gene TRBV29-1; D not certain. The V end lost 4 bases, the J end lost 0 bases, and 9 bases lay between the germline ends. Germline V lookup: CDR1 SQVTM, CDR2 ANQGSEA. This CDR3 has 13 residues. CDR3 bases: TGCAGCGTTGTTGGGCAGGACCAAGAGACCCAGTACTTC. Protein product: CSVVGQDQETQYF.

CDR3 loop: CASTGPTADYTF. The CDR3 region has the DNA TGTGCCAGTACCGGACCTACCGCCGACTACACCTTC. The rearrangement uses TRBV19 and TRBJ1-2; D call uncertain. The CDR3 contains 12 residues. CDR1 and CDR2 from the germline V gene are LNHDA and SQIVND (reference sequence). The ends were cut back, 7 bases at V and 10 bases at J, with 16 bases in the middle.

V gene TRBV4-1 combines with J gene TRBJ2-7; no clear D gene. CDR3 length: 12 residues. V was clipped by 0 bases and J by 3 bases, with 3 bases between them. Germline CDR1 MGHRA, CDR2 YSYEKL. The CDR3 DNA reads TGCGCCAGCAGCCAAGATTACTACGAGCAGTACTTC. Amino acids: CASSQDYYEQYF.

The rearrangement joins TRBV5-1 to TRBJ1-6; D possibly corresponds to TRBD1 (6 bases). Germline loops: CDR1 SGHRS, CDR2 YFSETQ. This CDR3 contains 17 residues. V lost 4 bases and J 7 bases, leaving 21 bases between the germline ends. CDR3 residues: CASSLYTRGAGNSPLHF. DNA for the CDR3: TGCGCCAGCAGCCTATATACCCGGGGGGCTGGGAATTCACCCCTCCACTTT.

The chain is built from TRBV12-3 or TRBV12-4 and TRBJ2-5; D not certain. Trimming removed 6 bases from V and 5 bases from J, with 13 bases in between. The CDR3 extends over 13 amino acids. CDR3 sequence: CASSFGRRETQYF. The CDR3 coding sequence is TGTGCCAGCAGCTTCGGAAGGCGGGAGACCCAGTACTTC.

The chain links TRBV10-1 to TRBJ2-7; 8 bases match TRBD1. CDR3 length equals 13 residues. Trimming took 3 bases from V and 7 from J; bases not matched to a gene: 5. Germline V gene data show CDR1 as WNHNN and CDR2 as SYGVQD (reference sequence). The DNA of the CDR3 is TGCGCCAGCAGTGAATGGACAGGGCGTGAGCAGTACTTC. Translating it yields CASSEWTGREQYF.

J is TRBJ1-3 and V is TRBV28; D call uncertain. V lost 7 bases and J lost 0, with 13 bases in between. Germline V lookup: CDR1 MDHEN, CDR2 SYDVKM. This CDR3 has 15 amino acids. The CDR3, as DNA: TGTGCCAGCACCCTACCCCCTCCCTCTGGAAACACCATATATTTT. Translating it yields CASTLPPPSGNTIYF. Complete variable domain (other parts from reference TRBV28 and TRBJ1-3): DVKVTQSSRYLVKRTGEKVFLECVQDMDHENMFWYRQDPGLGLRLIYFSYDVKMKEKGDIPEGYSVSREKKERFSLILESASTNQTSMYLCASTLPPPSGNTIYFGEGSWLTVV.

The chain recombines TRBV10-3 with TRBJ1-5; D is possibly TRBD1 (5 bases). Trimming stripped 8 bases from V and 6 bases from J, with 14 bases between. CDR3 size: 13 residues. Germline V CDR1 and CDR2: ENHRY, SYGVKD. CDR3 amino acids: CAIGQGKGQPQHF. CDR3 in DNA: TGTGCCATCGGGCAGGGAAAAGGTCAGCCCCAGCATTTT.

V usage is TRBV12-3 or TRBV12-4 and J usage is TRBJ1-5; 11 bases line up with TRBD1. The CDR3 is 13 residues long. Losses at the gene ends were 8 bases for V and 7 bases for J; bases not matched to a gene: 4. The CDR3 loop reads CASQGQGAQPQHF. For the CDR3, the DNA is TGTGCCAGCCAAGGACAGGGGGCACAGCCCCAGCATTTT.

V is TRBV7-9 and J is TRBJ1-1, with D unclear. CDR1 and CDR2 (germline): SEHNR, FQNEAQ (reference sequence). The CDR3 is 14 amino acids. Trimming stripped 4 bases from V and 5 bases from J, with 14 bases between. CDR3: CASSYRNKDTEAFF. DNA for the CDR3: TGTGCCAGCAGCTATCGGAACAAGGATACTGAAGCTTTCTTT.

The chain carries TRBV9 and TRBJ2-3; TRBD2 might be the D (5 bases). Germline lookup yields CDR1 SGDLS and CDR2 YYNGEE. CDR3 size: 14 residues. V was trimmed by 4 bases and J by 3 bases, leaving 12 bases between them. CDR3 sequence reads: CASSPGVTTDTQYF. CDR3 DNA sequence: TGTGCCAGCAGCCCCGGGGTTACGACAGATACGCAGTATTTT. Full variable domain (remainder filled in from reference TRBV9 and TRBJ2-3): DSGVTQTPKHLITATGQRVTLRCSPRSGDLSVYWYQQSLDQGLQFLIQYYNGEERAKGNILERFSAQQFPDLHSELNLSSLELGDSALYFCASSPGVTTDTQYFGPGTRLTVL.

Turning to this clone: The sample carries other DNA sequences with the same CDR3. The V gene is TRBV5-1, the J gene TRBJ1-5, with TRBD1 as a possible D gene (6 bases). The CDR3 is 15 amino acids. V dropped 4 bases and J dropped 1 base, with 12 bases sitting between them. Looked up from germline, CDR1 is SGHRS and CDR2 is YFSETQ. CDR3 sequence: CASSPQGASNQPQHF. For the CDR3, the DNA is TGCGCCAGCAGCCCACAGGGCGCGAGCAATCAGCCCCAGCATTTT. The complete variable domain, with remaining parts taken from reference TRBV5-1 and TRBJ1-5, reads KAGVTQTPRYLIKTRGQQVTLSCSPISGHRSVSWYQQTPGQGLQFLFEYFSETQRNKGNFPGRFSGRQFSNSRSEMNVSTLELGDSALYLCASSPQGASNQPQHFGDGTRLSIL.

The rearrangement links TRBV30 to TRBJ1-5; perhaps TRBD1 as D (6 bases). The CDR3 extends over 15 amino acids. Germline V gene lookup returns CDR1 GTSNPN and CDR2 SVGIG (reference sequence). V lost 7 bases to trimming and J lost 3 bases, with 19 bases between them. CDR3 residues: CAFRPPGHDNQPQHF. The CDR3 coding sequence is TGTGCCTTCCGCCCACCGGGACACGACAATCAGCCCCAGCATTTT.